The clone carrying this TCR beta chain was seen repeatedly, ten times or more. With 0 bases clipped from V and 2 bases from J, the junction kept 5 bases outside the gene matches. The germline V gene has CDR1 DFQATT and CDR2 SNEGSKA (reference sequence). The CDR3 has 16 residues. The source of the sample is a study of T-cell reconstitution after alpha-beta-depleted transplantation in children. Researchers prepared the TCRbeta library using unique molecular identifiers, the study reports. TCRdb reprocessed the PCR reads via MiXCR and lists one record per CDR3 protein. The sample carries 190,000 or so distinct CDR3 sequences, about 14% recorded once.

The sequence came from a human donor who donated a stem cell graft to a child with acute lymphoblastic leukemia. Sequences were derived from PBMCs from the stem cell graft donor, sampled from the stem cell graft. The genes are TRBV20-1 and TRBJ2-1; 9 positions agree with TRBD1. The CDR3 is CSARDLDRGTYNEQFF. The CDR3 DNA sequence: TGCAGTGCTAGAGATCTGGACAGGGGAACCTACAATGAGCAGTTCTTC.